The 9 T cell receptor beta chains below were found in one sample sequenced in a study of CD8 T cells in Susac syndrome. Random hexamers were used to reverse transcribe an amount of about 0.5 to 1 ug RNA. TCRdb passed the immunoSEQ multiplex PCR reads through MiXCR, listing each CDR3 protein once. The table lists about 89,000 distinct CDR3 sequences, 90% to 95% of them singletons, with over 0.25% in the top ten. The specimen sequenced was CD8+ T cells from PBMCs. These receptors came from a human donor in good health.

This clonotype occurred a few times. The rearrangement uses TRBV6-5 and TRBJ1-1; the match to TRBD1 covers 7 bases. CDR1 and CDR2 (germline): MNHEY, SVGAGI. J was trimmed by 6 bases and V by 8 bases; bases with no gene match: 9. The CDR3 length is 13 residues. CDR3 sequence (DNA): TGTGCCAGCCAGACAGGGTCTTATTCTGAAGCTTTCTTT. Amino acid sequence: CASQTGSYSEAFF.

V gene TRBV29-1 combines with J gene TRBJ1-2; 7 nucleotides match TRBD1. Germline V gene lookup returns CDR1 SQVTM and CDR2 ANQGSEA. V gave up 5 bases and J gave up 6 bases; unmatched junction bases: 12. CDR3 length: 14 residues. CDR3 region: CSVPDRVNINGYTF. The CDR3 DNA follows: TGCAGCGTTCCCGACAGGGTGAATATAAATGGCTACACCTTC.

The gene calls are TRBV12-3 or TRBV12-4 and TRBJ2-5; the D is unclear. The CDR3 has 13 residues. Trimming took off 8 bases at V and 4 bases at J, with 14 bases between the two ends. The CDR3 region has the DNA TGTGCCAGCTCCCTCCCCCAAGGAGAGACCCAGTACTTC. Amino acids: CASSLPQGETQYF.

The CDR3 sequence: CASSPPGFPGTFF. For the CDR3, the DNA is TGCGCCAGCAGCCCTCCTGGCTTCCCCGGGACTTTCTTT. This chain uses TRBV4-1 with TRBJ1-1; no firm D call. Germline CDR1 and CDR2: MGHRA and YSYEKL. Trimming removed 4 bases from V and 12 bases from J, with 18 bases in between. The CDR3 is 13 residues long.

The genes are TRBV12-3 or TRBV12-4 and TRBJ2-1; TRBD2 aligns across 12 bases. The CDR3 is 18 residues long. The V gene end was trimmed by 0 bases and the J gene end by 4 bases; junction bases not matched to a gene: 7. The CDR3 DNA reads as TGTGCCAGCAGTTTAGCCCCGACTAGCGGGGGACCTTACAATGAGCAGTTCTTC. Its protein is CASSLAPTSGGPYNEQFF.

This clonotype was seen only once. The chain employs TRBV9 and TRBJ1-1; no definite D call. The length of the CDR3 is 14 residues. V lost 0 bases, J lost 6 bases, and 12 bases lay in between. Germline values: CDR1 SGDLS, CDR2 YYNGEE. CDR3 bases: TGTGCCAGCAGCGTAGCTCCCTCCCCCGCTGAAGCTTTCTTT. This translates into CASSVAPSPAEAFF.

The rearrangement joins TRBV12-3 or TRBV12-4 to TRBJ2-1; unclear D gene. This CDR3 is built from 11 residues. Trimming took 4 bases from V and 8 from J, leaving 6 bases between them. In nucleotides, the CDR3 is TGTGCCAGCAGTTATAGGTATGAGCAGTTCTTC. This codes for CASSYRYEQFF.

This clonotype is a singleton in its sample. The V call is TRBV6-1, the J call TRBJ2-7; D may match TRBD1 or TRBD2 (5 bases each). The CDR3 consists of 16 residues. CDR1 MNHNS and CDR2 SASEGT come from the germline V gene. The ends were cut back, 5 bases at V and 4 bases at J, with 21 bases in the middle. CDR3 DNA: TGTGCCAGCAGTCCTGATGGGACGGGTTTCTCTTACGAGCAGTACTTC. Its translation: CASSPDGTGFSYEQYF.

Points on this clonotype: This likely comes from a read error, as the CDR3 has no conserved phenylalanine or tryptophan at its end. The chain recombines TRBV12-3 or TRBV12-4 with TRBJ2-7; D call uncertain. Trimming cost V 6 bases and J 2 bases, with 11 bases left between them. This CDR3 has 13 amino acids. CDR3 sequence reads: CASRAGSTYEQYL. The CDR3 nucleotides are TGTGCCAGCAGAGCCGGGTCCACCTACGAGCAGTACCTC.